Listed below are T cell receptor beta chains from one sample, sequenced in a study of shared clonotypes between healthy human individuals. The data were produced by immunoSEQ multiplex PCR, yet TCRdb's version contains in-frame clones alone and is incomplete. The data show 2 million to 2.5 million clones, about 95% seen once. The sample taken for sequencing was naive CD8+ T cells sorted from blood. Receptors were obtained from a man in his late teens or twenties in good health. CDR3s include the opening cysteine and the closing phenylalanine or tryptophan.

>14|TRBJ1-1|TRBV18
CASSPQGGETEAFF
>11|TRBJ2-1|TRBV7-3
CASSLVNEQFF
>14|TRBJ2-3|TRBV2
CASLLTGVTDTQYF
>14|TRBJ2-2|TRBV6-1
CASSLQGGTGELFF
>18|TRBJ2-5|TRBV11-2
CASSSPGQGESSSETQYF
>13|TRBJ1-1|TRBV6-5
CASSYGEVTEAFF
>15|TRBJ2-2|TRBV6-5
CASSYGAGGTGELFF
>13|TRBJ1-2|TRBV7-8
CASSPSEGNGYTF
>15|TRBJ2-3|TRBV7-7
CASSPTQGGWDTQYF
>13|TRBJ2-7|TRBV25-1
CASSEVLSYEQYF
>14|TRBJ2-7|TRBV5-4
CASSLAPGAYEQYF
>14|TRBJ2-2|TRBV11-2
CASSLEGRTGELFF
>15|TRBJ2-7|TRBV4-1
CASSQRYGSSYEQYF
>15|TRBJ2-2|TRBV27
CASSFRGPNTGELFF
>16|TRBJ2-1|TRBV4-1
CASSPPAGVWGNEQFF
>12|TRBJ2-7|TRBV12-5
CASGLAPDEQYF
>14|TRBJ2-7|TRBV19
CASSIDLEGYEQYF
>15|TRBJ1-2|TRBV14
CASSHLDRSLYGYTF
>11|TRBJ2-1|TRBV7-9
CASLKGNEQFF
>15|TRBJ2-5|TRBV9
CASSVVDSWGETQYF
>18|TRBJ2-5|TRBV4-3
CASSQVASGEGYQETQYF
>10|TRBJ1-4|TRBV6-5
CARMPQKLFF
>13|TRBJ2-1|TRBV5-4
CASSLTTTNEQFF
>15|TRBJ2-7|TRBV30
CAWSVSAATLYEQYF
>16|TRBJ2-3|TRBV19
CASSSSGRALTDTQYF
>15|TRBJ1-6|TRBV27
CASSFIALGDSPLHF
>14|TRBJ1-2|TRBV28
CASTFEEGASRYTF
>14|TRBJ1-1|TRBV7-8
CASSPTRGHTEAFF
>15|TRBJ2-5|TRBV10-1
CALPAGQKVLETQYF
>14|TRBJ2-5|TRBV4-2
CASSSWTVQETQYF
>17|TRBJ2-1|TRBV7-9
CASSPRSGIPSYNEQFF
>14|TRBJ1-4|TRBV6-5
CASRGRGRNEKLFF
>16|TRBJ2-7|TRBV5-6
CASSLMEGGLLGEQYF
>15|TRBJ2-7|TRBV10-2
CASSESGTSAYEQYF
>15|TRBJ2-5|TRBV4-1
CASSQGARPDETQYF
>14|TRBJ1-2|TRBV7-9
CASSPVLGGSGYTF
>13|TRBJ1-1|TRBV11-2
CASSLVRGTEAFF
>15|TRBJ2-1|TRBV9
CASSRLAGLGNEQFF
>17|TRBJ2-3|TRBV7-8
CASSLWASGDSTDTQYF
>12|TRBJ2-3|TRBV5-1
CASRAHTDTQYF
>16|TRBJ2-7|TRBV6-6
CASSYSGGPLGYEQYF
>14|TRBJ2-5|TRBV5-1
CASSLFLGDGTQYF
>15|TRBJ2-2|TRBV6-1
CASSESLVDTGELFF
>14|TRBJ1-5|TRBV6-6
CASSWTASNQPQHF
>13|TRBJ2-2|TRBV4-1
CASSRTITGELFF
>13|TRBJ1-2|TRBV28
CASSFSGPTTSTF
>13|TRBJ1-1|TRBV5-6
CASSSTGPWEAFF